This passage covers 22 T cell receptor beta chains from one sample sequenced in a study of radiation and T cells in renal cell carcinoma. Produced via immunoSEQ multiplex PCR; TCRdb's table is partial and in-frame only. This table has around 8,600 clones, about 65% appearing once. Treatment noted: treatment-naive control, cytoreductive nephrectomy. The sample here was tumor tissue, taken from a patient whose treatment was nephrectomy without radiotherapy. The receptors were gathered from an older woman with renal cell carcinoma.

This chain links TRBV6-5 with TRBJ1-1; TRBD1 matches at 7 bases. The CDR3 loop spans 14 amino acids. CDR1 and CDR2 from the germline V gene are MNHEY and SVGAGI. V lost 0 bases to trimming and J lost 7 bases; unmatched junction nucleotides: 5. The DNA for the CDR3 is TGTGCCAGCAGTTACTCCCCCGGGACAGTTGAAGCTTTCTTT. It translates to CASSYSPGTVEAFF.

V usage is TRBV6-5 and J usage is TRBJ2-1; D ambiguous. V was shortened by 5 bases and J by 3 bases, with 8 bases between the two germline ends. Germline values: CDR1 MNHEY, CDR2 SVGAGI. This CDR3 comprises 13 residues. CDR3 sequence: CASSIAFYNEQFF. The DNA for the CDR3 is TGTGCCAGCAGTATTGCCTTCTACAATGAGCAGTTCTTC.

The V and J genes are TRBV6-5 and TRBJ1-2, with D maybe TRBD1 (5 bases). V lost 6 bases and J lost 3, with 11 bases in between. In germline, CDR1 is MNHEY, CDR2 SVGAGI. The CDR3 has 13 amino acids. This CDR3 reads CASRTTGDYGYTF. The CDR3 DNA reads TGTGCCAGCAGAACTACAGGTGACTATGGCTACACCTTC.

This clone showed up just a few times. V gene TRBV6-1 combines with J gene TRBJ2-7; D gene ambiguous. The CDR3 totals 12 residues. Trimming shortened V by 5 bases and J by 0 bases, and 5 bases separated the two germline ends. Per germline, CDR1 MNHNS and CDR2 SASEGT. The CDR3: CASSHSSYEQYF. CDR3 bases: TGTGCCAGCAGTCATAGCTCCTACGAGCAGTACTTC.

The V and J genes are TRBV2 and TRBJ2-3; D ambiguous. The germline V and J ends were trimmed by 10 bases and 2 bases, with 10 bases remaining between them. Germline V lookup: CDR1 SNHLY, CDR2 FYNNEI. The CDR3 has 12 amino acids. Here the CDR3 reads CATRRITDTQYF. CDR3 in DNA: TGTGCCACCCGACGGATCACAGATACGCAGTATTTT.

The CDR3 nucleotides are TGCGCCAGCAGTACGCAACAAAGTCGGGCCAACGTCCTGACTTTC. Protein product: CASSTQQSRANVLTF. The chain joins TRBV23-1 to TRBJ2-6; D remains unclear. TRBV23-1 is an ORF, with its function uncertain. This CDR3 is 15 amino acids long. Trimming took off 5 bases at V and 5 bases at J, with 13 bases between the two ends.

In this sample, this clone turned up a few times. The chain carries TRBV5-6 and TRBJ1-6; D remains ambiguous. The V gene's germline CDR1 is SGHDT and CDR2 YYEEEE. Trimming pared 6 bases from V and 10 bases from J, leaving 11 bases between. The CDR3 totals 12 residues. The CDR3 DNA sequence: TGTGCCAGCACCGTCGGTCTGTCACCCCTCCACTTT. Translation gives CASTVGLSPLHF.

The V gene is TRBV5-1, the J gene TRBJ1-2; 9 nucleotides match TRBD1. After removal of 0 bases from V and 7 bases from J, the junction contained 10 bases not matched to a gene. Germline V gene sequence: CDR1 SGHRS, CDR2 YFSETQ. The CDR3 spans 16 residues. The CDR3 region has the DNA TGCGCCAGCAGCTTGGCCGGGACAGGGTTTATGTTTGGCTACACCTTC. It translates to CASSLAGTGFMFGYTF.

V and J are TRBV30 and TRBJ1-2; D is unresolved. The germline V gene has CDR1 GTSNPN and CDR2 SVGIG (reference sequence). Between the trimmed V and J ends, which lost 2 bases and 1 base, there was a span of 8 bases. This CDR3 spans 13 amino acids. The CDR3 DNA sequence: TGTGCCTGGAGTCACCGCGGTAACTATGGCTACACCTTC. Its translation is CAWSHRGNYGYTF.

The table lists this clone with a count of one. The rearrangement links TRBV5-1 to TRBJ2-7; D is possibly TRBD1 or TRBD2 (5 bases each). V lost 5 bases, J lost 3 bases, and 12 bases lay in between. From germline, CDR1 is SGHRS and CDR2 YFSETQ. The CDR3 sequence is 13 residues long. CDR3 DNA sequence: TGCGCCAGCAGTAGGGACCAAATCTACGAGCAGTACTTC. It encodes CASSRDQIYEQYF.

The chain recombines TRBV4-2 with TRBJ1-6; 7 positions match TRBD1. Germline lookup yields CDR1 LGHNA and CDR2 YNFKEQ. Trimming at V came to 0 bases and at J to 1 base, leaving 3 bases not matched to a gene. The CDR3 covers 17 residues. The CDR3 spells CASSQDVQGSYNSPLHF. CDR3 nucleotide sequence: TGTGCCAGCAGCCAAGATGTACAGGGGTCCTATAATTCACCCCTCCACTTT.

J is TRBJ1-3 and V is TRBV21-1. TRBV21-1 is flagged as a pseudogene. The CDR3 contains 16 residues. CDR3 coding DNA: TGTGCCAGCAGCAAACCCCCCGGCTACTCTGGAAACACCATATATTTT. The encoded protein is CASSKPPGYSGNTIYF.

This clone was detected a few times. The chain recombines TRBV19 with TRBJ2-7; D is ambiguous. The germline gives CDR1 LNHDA, CDR2 SQIVND (reference sequence). V was shortened by 1 base and J by 4 bases, with 11 bases between the two germline ends. The CDR3 totals 14 residues. CDR3 nucleotide sequence: TGTGCCAGTAGTATAGTGGGCGGAGAGTACGAGCAGTACTTC. Its translation: CASSIVGGEYEQYF.

This clone has more than one count but fewer than ten. This chain's CDR3 is CASSLAQTNTEAFF. The CDR3 DNA reads TGCGCCAGCAGCTTGGCACAGACGAACACTGAAGCTTTCTTT. The V gene is TRBV5-1, the J gene TRBJ1-1; the D is unclear. V was cut by 0 bases and J by 1 base, with 7 bases left in between. The CDR3 sequence is 14 residues long. Germline CDR1 and CDR2: SGHRS and YFSETQ.

The chain uses TRBV30 and TRBJ2-7, with TRBD1 as a possible D gene (5 bases). CDR3 length equals 16 residues. Germline V gene sequence: CDR1 GTSNPN, CDR2 SVGIG (reference sequence). V lost 0 bases, J lost 6 bases, and 21 bases lay in between. DNA of the CDR3: TGTGCCTGGAGTGTAGGTCGGGTCAGGGCCTCTAGCGAGCAGTACTTC. Translation: CAWSVGRVRASSEQYF.

The J gene is TRBJ1-2, the V gene TRBV4-1; possible D gene TRBD1, 6 bases. Trimming stripped 3 bases from V and 2 bases from J, with 10 bases between. Per the germline V gene, CDR1 is MGHRA and CDR2 is YSYEKL. This CDR3 is 14 amino acids long. CDR3 loop: CASSHQQGNYGYTF. The CDR3 DNA reads TGCGCCAGCAGCCACCAACAGGGAAACTATGGCTACACCTTC.

V gene TRBV5-1 combines with J gene TRBJ1-1, with a weak D call TRBD1 (5 bases). This CDR3 contains 14 residues. Deletions cut 0 bases from V and 5 bases from J, with 11 bases between. Per germline, CDR1 SGHRS and CDR2 YFSETQ. CDR3 sequence: CASSLEQGRTEAFF. The CDR3 nucleotides read TGCGCCAGCAGCTTGGAGCAGGGACGAACTGAAGCTTTCTTT.

The V call is TRBV4-2, the J call TRBJ1-4; no clear D gene. CDR1 is LGHNA and CDR2 is YNFKEQ in the germline V gene. The CDR3 is 17 amino acids. Trimming took 0 bases from V and 12 from J, leaving 23 bases between them. The CDR3 spells CASSQDPGPLGVRELFF. The CDR3 DNA sequence: TGTGCCAGCAGCCAAGATCCCGGACCTTTGGGAGTGAGAGAACTGTTTTTT.

The sample holds a few counts of this clone. The rearrangement uses TRBV9 and TRBJ1-3; D possibly corresponds to TRBD1 (6 bases). The CDR3 length is 16 residues. With 4 bases removed from V and 2 bases from J, the gap between germline ends came to 16 bases. Looked up from germline, CDR1 is SGDLS and CDR2 is YYNGEE. CDR3 sequence (DNA): TGTGCCAGCAGCCCATGGGGACGGGGGCCTGGAAACACCATATATTTT. This encodes CASSPWGRGPGNTIYF.

In its sample, this clone was seen a few times. J is TRBJ1-3 and V is TRBV2, with 11 bases aligning to TRBD1. Trimming took 5 bases from V and 3 from J; bases not matched to a gene: 3. CDR3 length: 15 amino acids. Germline V CDR1 and CDR2: SNHLY, FYNNEI. The DNA for the CDR3 is TGTGCCAGCAGTTCCGGGACAGGGGGTGGAAACACCATATATTTT. Translation: CASSSGTGGGNTIYF. Supplemented by reference TRBV2 and TRBJ1-3, the full variable domain reads EPEVTQTPSHQVTQMGQEVILRCVPISNHLYFYWYRQILGQKVEFLVSFYNNEISEKSEIFDDQFSVERPDGSNFTLKIRSTKLEDSAMYFCASSSGTGGGNTIYFGEGSWLTVV.

The CDR3 nucleotides read TGTGCCAGCAGCCGTATGGGGACAGATACGCAGTATTTT. It encodes CASSRMGTDTQYF. The chain carries TRBV7-2 and TRBJ2-3, with D unclear. Trimming took off 5 bases at V and 3 bases at J, with 9 bases between the two ends. The germline V gene has CDR1 SGHTA and CDR2 FQGNSA. This CDR3 is built from 13 residues.

The chain combines TRBV19 with TRBJ2-5; possible D gene TRBD2, 7 bases. V was shortened by 3 bases and J by 4 bases, with 18 bases between the two germline ends. The germline V gene encodes CDR1 LNHDA and CDR2 SQIVND (reference sequence). The CDR3 consists of 16 residues. This CDR3 is CASSIGVTGGGETQYF. The CDR3 DNA follows: TGTGCCAGTAGTATTGGCGTGACAGGCGGGGGAGAGACCCAGTACTTC. Full variable domain (missing parts from reference TRBV19 and TRBJ2-5): DGGITQSPKYLFRKEGQNVTLSCEQNLNHDAMYWYRQDPGQGLRLIYYSQIVNDFQKGDIAEGYSVSREKKESFPLTVTSAQKNPTAFYLCASSIGVTGGGETQYFGPGTRLLVL.